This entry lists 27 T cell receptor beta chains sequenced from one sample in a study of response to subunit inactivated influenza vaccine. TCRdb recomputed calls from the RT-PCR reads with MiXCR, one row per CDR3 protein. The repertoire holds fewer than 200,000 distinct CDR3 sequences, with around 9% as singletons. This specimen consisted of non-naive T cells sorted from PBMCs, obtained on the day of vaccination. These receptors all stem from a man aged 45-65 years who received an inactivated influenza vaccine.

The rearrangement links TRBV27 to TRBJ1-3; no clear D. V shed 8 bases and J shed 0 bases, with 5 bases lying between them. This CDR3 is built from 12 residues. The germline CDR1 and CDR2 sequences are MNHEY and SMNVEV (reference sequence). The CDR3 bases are TGTGCCAGCGTTAGCTCTGGAAACACCATATATTTT. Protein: CASVSSGNTIYF.

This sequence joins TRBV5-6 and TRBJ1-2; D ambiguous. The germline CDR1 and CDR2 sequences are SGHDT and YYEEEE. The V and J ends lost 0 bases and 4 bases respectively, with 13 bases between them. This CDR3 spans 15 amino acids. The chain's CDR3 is CASSLESEAVYGYTF. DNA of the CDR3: TGTGCCAGCAGCTTGGAGAGTGAGGCAGTCTATGGCTACACCTTC. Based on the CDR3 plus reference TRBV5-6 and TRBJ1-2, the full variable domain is DAGVTQSPTHLIKTRGQQVTLRCSPKSGHDTVSWYQQALGQGPQFIFQYYEEEERQRGNFPDRFSGHQFPNYSSELNVNALLLGDSALYLCASSLESEAVYGYTFGSGTRLTVV.

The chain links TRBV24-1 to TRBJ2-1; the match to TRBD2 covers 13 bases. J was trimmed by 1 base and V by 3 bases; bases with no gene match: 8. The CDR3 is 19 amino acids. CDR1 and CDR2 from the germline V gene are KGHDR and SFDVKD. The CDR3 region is CATSDPGTSGVSSYNEQFF. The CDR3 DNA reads TGTGCCACCAGTGATCCCGGGACTAGCGGGGTTTCTTCCTACAATGAGCAGTTCTTC.

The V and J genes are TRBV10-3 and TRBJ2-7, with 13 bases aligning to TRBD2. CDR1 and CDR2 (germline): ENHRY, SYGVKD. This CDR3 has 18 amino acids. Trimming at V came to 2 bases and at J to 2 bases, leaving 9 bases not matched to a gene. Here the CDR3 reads CAISEMGLAGPWTYEQYF. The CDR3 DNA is TGTGCCATCAGTGAGATGGGACTAGCGGGGCCCTGGACCTACGAGCAGTACTTC.

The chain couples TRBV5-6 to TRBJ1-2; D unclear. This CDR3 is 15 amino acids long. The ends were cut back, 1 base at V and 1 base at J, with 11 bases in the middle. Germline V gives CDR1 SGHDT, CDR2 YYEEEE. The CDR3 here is CASSLPGTYNYGYTF. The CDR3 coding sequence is TGTGCCAGCAGCTTGCCGGGTACTTATAACTATGGCTACACCTTC.

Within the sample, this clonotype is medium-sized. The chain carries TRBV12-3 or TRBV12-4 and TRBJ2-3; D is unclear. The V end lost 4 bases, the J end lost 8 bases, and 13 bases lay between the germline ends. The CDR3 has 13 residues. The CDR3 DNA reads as TGTGCCAGCAGTTCTGACTTACCGGGTACGCAGTATTTT. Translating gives CASSSDLPGTQYF.

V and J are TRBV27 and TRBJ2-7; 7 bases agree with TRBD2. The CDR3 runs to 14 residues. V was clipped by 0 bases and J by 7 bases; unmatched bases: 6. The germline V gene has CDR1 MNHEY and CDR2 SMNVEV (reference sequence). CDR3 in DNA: TGTGCCAGCAGTTTATCCCGGGGGGTCGCTGAGCAGTACTTC. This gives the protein CASSLSRGVAEQYF.

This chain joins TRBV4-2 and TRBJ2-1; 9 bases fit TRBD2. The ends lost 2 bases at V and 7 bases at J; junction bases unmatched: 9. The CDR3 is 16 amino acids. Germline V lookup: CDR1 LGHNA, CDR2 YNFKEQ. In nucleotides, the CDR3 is TGTGCCAGCAGCCAAACATTCGGGACTAGCTTTAATGAGCAGTTCTTC. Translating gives CASSQTFGTSFNEQFF.

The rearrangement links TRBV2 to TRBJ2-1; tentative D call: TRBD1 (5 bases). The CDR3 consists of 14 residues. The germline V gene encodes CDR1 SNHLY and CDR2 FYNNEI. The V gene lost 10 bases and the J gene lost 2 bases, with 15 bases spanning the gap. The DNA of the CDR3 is TGTGCCACCTCCCAGGTGACAGCCTACAATGAGCAGTTCTTC. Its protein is CATSQVTAYNEQFF.

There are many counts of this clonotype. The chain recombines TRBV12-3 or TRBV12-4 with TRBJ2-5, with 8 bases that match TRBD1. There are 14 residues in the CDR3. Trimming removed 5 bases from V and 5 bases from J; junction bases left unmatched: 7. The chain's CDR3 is CASSPPGTGETQYF. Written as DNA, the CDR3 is TGTGCCAGCAGTCCACCCGGGACAGGCGAGACCCAGTACTTC.

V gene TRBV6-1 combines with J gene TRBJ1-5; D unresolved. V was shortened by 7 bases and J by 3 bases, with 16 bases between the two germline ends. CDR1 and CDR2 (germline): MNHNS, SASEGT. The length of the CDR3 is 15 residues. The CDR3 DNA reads TGTGCCAGCAACGACGGGAATCTCGACAATCAGCCCCAGCATTTT. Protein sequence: CASNDGNLDNQPQHF.

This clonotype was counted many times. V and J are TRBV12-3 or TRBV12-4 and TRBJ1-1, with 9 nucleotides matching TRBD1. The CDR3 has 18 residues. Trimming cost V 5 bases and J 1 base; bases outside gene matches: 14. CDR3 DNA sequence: TGTGCCAGCAGTCGCCAGAGGTGGGACAGGGAGGAGAACACTGAAGCTTTCTTT. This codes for CASSRQRWDREENTEAFF.

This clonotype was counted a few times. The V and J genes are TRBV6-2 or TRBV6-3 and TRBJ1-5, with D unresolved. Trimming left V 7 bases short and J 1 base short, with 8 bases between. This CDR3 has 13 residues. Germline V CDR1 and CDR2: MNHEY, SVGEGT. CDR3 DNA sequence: TGTGCCAGCAACGCTTGGAGCAATCAGCCCCAGCATTTT. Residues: CASNAWSNQPQHF.

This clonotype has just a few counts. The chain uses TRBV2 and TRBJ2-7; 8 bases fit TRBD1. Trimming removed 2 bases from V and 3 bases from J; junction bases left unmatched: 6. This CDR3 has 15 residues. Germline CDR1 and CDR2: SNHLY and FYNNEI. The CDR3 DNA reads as TGTGCCAGCAGTGAAATGGCGGGACAGGTCTACGAGCAGTACTTC. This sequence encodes CASSEMAGQVYEQYF.

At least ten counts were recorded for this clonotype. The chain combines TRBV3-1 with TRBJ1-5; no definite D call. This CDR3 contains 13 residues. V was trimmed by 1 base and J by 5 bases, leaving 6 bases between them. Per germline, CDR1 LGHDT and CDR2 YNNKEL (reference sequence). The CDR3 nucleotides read TGTGCCAGCAGCCAAGGAAGGGATCAGCCCCAGCATTTT. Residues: CASSQGRDQPQHF.

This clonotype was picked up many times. The CDR3 DNA follows: TGTGCCAGCAGCGGACTAGCGTCTGGCCACGAGCAGTACTTC. The encoded protein is CASSGLASGHEQYF. The V gene is TRBV6-2 or TRBV6-3, the J gene TRBJ2-7; 9 nucleotides align to TRBD2. The germline V gene has CDR1 MNHEY and CDR2 SVGEGT. CDR3 length: 14 amino acids. V shed 6 bases and J 5 bases; nucleotides not matched to a gene: 8.

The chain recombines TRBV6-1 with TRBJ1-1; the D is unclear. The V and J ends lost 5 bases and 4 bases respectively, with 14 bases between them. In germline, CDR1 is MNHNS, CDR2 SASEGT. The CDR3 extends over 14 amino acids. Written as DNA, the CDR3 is TGTGCCAGCAGTCAGGAGTCGGGGATCACTGAAGCTTTCTTT. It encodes CASSQESGITEAFF.

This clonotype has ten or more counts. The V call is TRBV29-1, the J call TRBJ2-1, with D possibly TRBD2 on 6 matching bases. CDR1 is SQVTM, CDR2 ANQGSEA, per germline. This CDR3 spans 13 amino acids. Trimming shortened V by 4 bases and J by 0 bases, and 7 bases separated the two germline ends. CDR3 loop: CSVAGGSYNEQFF. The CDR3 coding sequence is TGCAGCGTTGCCGGGGGCTCCTACAATGAGCAGTTCTTC.

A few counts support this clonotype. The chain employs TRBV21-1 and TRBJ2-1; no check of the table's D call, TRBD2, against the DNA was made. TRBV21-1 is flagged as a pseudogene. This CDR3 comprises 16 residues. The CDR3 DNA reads TGTGCCAGCAGCAAAGGAGGAGCGGGAGGGTGGAATGAGCAGTTCTTC. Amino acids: CASSKGGAGGWNEQFF.

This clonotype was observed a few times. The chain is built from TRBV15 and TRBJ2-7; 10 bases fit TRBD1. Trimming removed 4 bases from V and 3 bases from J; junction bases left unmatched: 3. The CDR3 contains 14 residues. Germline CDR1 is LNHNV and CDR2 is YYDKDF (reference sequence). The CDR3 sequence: CATSTGTGVYEQYF. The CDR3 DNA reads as TGTGCCACCAGCACAGGGACAGGGGTCTACGAGCAGTACTTC. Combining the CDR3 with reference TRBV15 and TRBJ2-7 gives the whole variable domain DAMVIQNPRYQVTQFGKPVTLSCSQTLNHNVMYWYQQKSSQAPKLLFHYYDKDFNNEADTPDNFQSRRPNTSFCFLDIRSPGLGDTAMYLCATSTGTGVYEQYFGPGTRLTVT.

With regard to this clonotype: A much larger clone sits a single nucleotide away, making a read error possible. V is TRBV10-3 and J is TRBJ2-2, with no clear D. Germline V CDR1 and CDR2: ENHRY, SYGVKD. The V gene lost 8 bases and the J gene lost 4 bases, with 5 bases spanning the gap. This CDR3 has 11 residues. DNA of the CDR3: TGTGCCATCGCCATCACCGGGGAGCTGTTTTTT. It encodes CAIAITGELFF.

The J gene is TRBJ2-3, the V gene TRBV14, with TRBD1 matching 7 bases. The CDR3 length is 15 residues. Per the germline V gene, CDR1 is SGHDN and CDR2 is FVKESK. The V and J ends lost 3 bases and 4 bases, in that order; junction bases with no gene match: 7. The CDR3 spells CASSQGTARPDTQYF. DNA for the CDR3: TGTGCCAGCAGCCAGGGGACAGCGAGGCCAGATACGCAGTATTTT.

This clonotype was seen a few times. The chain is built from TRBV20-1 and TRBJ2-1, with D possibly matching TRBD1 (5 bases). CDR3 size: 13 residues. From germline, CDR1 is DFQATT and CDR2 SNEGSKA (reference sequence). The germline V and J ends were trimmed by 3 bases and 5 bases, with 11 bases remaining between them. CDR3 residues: CSASRGWNNEQFF. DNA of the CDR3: TGCAGTGCTAGTAGGGGTTGGAACAATGAGCAGTTCTTC.

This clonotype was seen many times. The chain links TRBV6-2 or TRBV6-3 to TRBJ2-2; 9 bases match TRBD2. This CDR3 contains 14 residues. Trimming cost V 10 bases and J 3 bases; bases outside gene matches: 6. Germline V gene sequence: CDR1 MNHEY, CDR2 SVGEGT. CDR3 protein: CATRTSVDTGELFF. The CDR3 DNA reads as TGTGCCACCCGGACTAGCGTGGACACCGGGGAGCTGTTTTTT.

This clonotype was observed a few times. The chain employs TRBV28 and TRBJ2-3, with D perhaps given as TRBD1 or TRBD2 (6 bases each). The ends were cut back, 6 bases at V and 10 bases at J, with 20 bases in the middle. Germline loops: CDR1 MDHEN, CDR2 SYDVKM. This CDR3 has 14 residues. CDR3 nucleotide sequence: TGTGCCAGCAGCCCTTCCGGGGGCGAGTTGGCGCAGTATTTT. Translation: CASSPSGGELAQYF.

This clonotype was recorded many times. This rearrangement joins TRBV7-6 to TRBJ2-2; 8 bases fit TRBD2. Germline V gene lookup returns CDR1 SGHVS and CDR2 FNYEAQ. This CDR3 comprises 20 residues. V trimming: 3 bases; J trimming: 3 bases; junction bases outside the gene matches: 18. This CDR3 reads CASSLFTTGGGSSYTGELFF. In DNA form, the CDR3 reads TGTGCCAGCAGCTTGTTTACCACCGGGGGGGGATCCTCTTACACCGGGGAGCTGTTTTTT.

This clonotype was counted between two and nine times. CDR3 in amino acids: CSARGGGAALMTSSYEQYF. In nucleotides, the CDR3 is TGCAGTGCTAGAGGAGGGGGGGCCGCCCTAATGACGAGCTCCTACGAGCAGTACTTC. V gene TRBV20-1 combines with J gene TRBJ2-7, with a tentative D call TRBD2 (7 bases). V lost 1 base and J 0 bases, leaving 25 bases between the germline ends. Germline CDR1 and CDR2: DFQATT and SNEGSKA (reference sequence). The CDR3 consists of 19 residues.